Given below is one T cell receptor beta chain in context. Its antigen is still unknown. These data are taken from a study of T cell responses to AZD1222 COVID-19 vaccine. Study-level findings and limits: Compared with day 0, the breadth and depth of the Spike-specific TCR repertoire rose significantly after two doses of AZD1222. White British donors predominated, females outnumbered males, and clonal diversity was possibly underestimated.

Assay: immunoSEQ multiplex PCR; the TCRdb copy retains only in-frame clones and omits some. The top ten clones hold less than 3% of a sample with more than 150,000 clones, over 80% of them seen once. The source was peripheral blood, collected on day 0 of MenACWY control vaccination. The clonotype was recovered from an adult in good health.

The CDR3 DNA reads TGTGCCAGTAGTCCGGGAGCGCATACCCTTAACTATGGCTACACCTTC. Its translation: CASSPGAHTLNYGYTF. The genes are TRBV19 and TRBJ1-2; D not certain. The CDR3 is 16 residues long. V dropped 5 bases and J dropped 1 base, with 17 bases sitting between them. CDR1 and CDR2 (germline): LNHDA, SQIVND (reference sequence).